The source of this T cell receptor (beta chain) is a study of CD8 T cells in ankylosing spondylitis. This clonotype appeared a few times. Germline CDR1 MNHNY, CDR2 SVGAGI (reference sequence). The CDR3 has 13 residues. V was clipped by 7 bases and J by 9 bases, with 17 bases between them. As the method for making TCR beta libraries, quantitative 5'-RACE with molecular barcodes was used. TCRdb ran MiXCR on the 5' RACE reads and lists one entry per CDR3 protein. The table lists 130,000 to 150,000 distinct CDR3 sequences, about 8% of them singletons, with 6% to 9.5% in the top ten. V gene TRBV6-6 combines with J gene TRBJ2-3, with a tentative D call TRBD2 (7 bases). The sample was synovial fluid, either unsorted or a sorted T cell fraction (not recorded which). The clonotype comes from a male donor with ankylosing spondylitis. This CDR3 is CASKLGGGSTQYF. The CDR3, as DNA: TGTGCCAGCAAGTTGGGGGGGGGCTCCACGCAGTATTTT.